This paragraph reports one T cell receptor beta chain. Antigen unknown. This entry is derived from a study of human thymus T cells. The study used thymus tissue resected during corrective heart surgery. The V end lost 2 bases, the J end lost 0 bases, and 14 bases lay between the germline ends. The CDR3 is 16 amino acids. Germline V gene data show CDR1 as SGHDT and CDR2 as YYEEEE. Study-wide findings and caveats: Related reports documented highly overlapping thymic repertoires among unrelated individuals.

Profiling relied on immunoSEQ multiplex PCR, and the TCRdb table lists in-frame clones only, not all of them. In the table there are 100,000 to 150,000 clones, around 94% of which are singletons. This clonotype originated in a boy less than two years old with a congenital heart defect but otherwise immunologically healthy. The J gene is TRBJ1-2, the V gene TRBV5-6; no definite D call. The sequenced sample was thymus tissue. The CDR3 sequence is CASSFWRCPANYGYTF. DNA of the CDR3: TGTGCCAGCAGCTTCTGGCGGTGCCCAGCTAACTATGGCTACACCTTC.